Presented here are 4 T cell receptor beta chains from one specimen sequenced in a study of T cell responses to AZD1222 COVID-19 vaccine. The assay was immunoSEQ multiplex PCR, and TCRdb's table has in-frame clones only and misses some. This table holds about 110,000 clones, about 93% found once. The material was peripheral blood, obtained on day 0 of AZD1222 vaccination. These receptors were collected from an adult in good health.

The chain uses TRBV19 and TRBJ1-1; 8 bases fit TRBD1. The germline gives CDR1 LNHDA, CDR2 SQIVND (reference sequence). V was pared by 5 bases and J by 6 bases, with 2 bases of the junction left unmatched. This CDR3 is 12 amino acids long. The CDR3 sequence is CASSSTGAEAFF. CDR3 nucleotides: TGTGCCAGTAGTTCGACAGGGGCTGAAGCTTTCTTT.

This sequence joins TRBV12-3 or TRBV12-4 and TRBJ1-1; D not resolved. CDR3 length: 13 residues. V was shortened by 7 bases and J by 1 base, with 10 bases between the two germline ends. The CDR3 loop reads CASTPRRNTEAFF. CDR3 DNA sequence: TGTGCCAGCACTCCTCGAAGGAACACTGAAGCTTTCTTT.

The rearrangement links TRBV27 to TRBJ2-1, with D tentatively TRBD2 (7 bases). Germline V gene sequence: CDR1 MNHEY, CDR2 SMNVEV (reference sequence). Trimming removed 7 bases from V and 10 bases from J, with 17 bases in between. CDR3 size: 13 residues. The CDR3 sequence is CASTSMGGREQFF. CDR3 DNA sequence: TGTGCCAGCACCTCGATGGGGGGGCGCGAGCAGTTCTTC.

This chain links TRBV7-8 with TRBJ1-6; D uncertain. V lost 4 bases and J 13 bases, leaving 20 bases between the germline ends. The germline V gene encodes CDR1 SGHVS and CDR2 FQNEAQ. The CDR3 covers 15 residues. The CDR3 is CASSSKEAVRSPLHF. DNA of the CDR3: TGTGCCAGCAGCTCCAAAGAGGCAGTGCGTAGCCCCCTCCACTTT.